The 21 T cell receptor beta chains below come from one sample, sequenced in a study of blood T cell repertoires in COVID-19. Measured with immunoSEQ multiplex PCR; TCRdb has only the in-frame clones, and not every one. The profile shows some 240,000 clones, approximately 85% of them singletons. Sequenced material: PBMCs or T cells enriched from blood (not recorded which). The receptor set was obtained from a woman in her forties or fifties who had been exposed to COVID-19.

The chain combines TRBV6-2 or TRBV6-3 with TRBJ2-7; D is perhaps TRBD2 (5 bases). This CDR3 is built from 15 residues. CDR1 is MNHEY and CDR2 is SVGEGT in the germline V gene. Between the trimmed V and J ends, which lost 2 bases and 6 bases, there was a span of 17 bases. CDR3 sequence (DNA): TGTGCCAGCAGTTACCGAACCGGCGCCGGGGTCGAGCAGTACTTC. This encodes CASSYRTGAGVEQYF.

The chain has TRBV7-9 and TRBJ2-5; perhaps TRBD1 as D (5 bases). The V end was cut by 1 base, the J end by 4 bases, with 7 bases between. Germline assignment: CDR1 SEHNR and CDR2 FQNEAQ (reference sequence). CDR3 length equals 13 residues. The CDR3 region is CASSLDRGETQYF. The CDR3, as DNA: TGTGCCAGCAGCTTAGATAGGGGAGAGACCCAGTACTTC.

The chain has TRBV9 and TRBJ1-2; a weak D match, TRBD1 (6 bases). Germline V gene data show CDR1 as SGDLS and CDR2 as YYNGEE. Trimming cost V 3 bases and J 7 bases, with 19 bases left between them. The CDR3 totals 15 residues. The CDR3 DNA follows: TGTGCCAGCAGCGCCCGCGTCCGGGACACATCTGGCTACACCTTC. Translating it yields CASSARVRDTSGYTF.

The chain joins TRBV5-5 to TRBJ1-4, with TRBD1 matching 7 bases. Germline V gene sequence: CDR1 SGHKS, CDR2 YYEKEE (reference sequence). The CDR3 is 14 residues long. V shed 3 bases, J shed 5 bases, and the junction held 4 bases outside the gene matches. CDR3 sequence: CASSSAGGNEKLFF. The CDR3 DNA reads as TGTGCCAGCAGCTCGGCAGGGGGAAATGAAAAACTGTTTTTT.

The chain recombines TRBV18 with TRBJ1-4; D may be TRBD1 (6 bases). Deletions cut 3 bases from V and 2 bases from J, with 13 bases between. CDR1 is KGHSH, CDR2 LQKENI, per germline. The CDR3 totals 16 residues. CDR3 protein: CASSPYRDATNEKLFF. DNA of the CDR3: TGTGCCAGCTCACCCTACAGGGACGCGACTAATGAAAAACTGTTTTTT.

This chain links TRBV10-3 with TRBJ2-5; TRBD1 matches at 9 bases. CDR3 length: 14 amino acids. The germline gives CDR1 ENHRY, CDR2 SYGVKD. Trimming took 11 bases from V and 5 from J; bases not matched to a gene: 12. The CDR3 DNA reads TGTGCCCCACAGGGGGCTAAGAAGGAGGAGACCCAGTACTTC. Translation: CAPQGAKKEETQYF.

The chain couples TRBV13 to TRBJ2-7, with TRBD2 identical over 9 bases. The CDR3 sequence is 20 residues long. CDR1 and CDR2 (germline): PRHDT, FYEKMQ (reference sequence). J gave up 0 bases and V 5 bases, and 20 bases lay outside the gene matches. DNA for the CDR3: TGTGCCAGCAGCCCTCCGAGTGCTAGCGGGGCGGGACTAAGCTCCTACGAGCAGTACTTC. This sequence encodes CASSPPSASGAGLSSYEQYF.

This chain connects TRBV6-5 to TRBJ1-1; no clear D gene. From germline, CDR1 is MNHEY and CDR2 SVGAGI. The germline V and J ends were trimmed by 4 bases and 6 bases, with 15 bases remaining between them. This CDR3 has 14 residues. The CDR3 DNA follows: TGTGCCAGCAGTTTCCGGGATCTGCCCCCTGAAGCTTTCTTT. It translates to CASSFRDLPPEAFF.

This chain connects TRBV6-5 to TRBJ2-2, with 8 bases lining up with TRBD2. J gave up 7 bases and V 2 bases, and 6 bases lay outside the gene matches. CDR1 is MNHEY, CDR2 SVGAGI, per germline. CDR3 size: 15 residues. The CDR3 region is CASSYRGGPIGELFF. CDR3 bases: TGTGCCAGCAGTTACCGGGGGGGCCCTATCGGGGAGCTGTTTTTT.

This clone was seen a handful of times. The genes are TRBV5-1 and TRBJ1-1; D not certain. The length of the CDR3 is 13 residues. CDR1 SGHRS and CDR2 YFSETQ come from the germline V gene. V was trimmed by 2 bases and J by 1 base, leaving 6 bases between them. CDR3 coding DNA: TGCGCCAGCAGCTTTATCAGGAACACTGAAGCTTTCTTT. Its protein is CASSFIRNTEAFF.

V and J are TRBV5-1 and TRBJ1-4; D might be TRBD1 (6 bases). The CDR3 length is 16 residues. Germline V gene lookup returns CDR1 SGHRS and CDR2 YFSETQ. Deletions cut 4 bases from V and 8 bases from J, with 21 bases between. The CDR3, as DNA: TGCGCCAGCAGCATATCTCCTACAGGGTCAAACGAAAAACTGTTTTTT. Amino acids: CASSISPTGSNEKLFF. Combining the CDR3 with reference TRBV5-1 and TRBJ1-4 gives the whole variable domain KAGVTQTPRYLIKTRGQQVTLSCSPISGHRSVSWYQQTPGQGLQFLFEYFSETQRNKGNFPGRFSGRQFSNSRSEMNVSTLELGDSALYLCASSISPTGSNEKLFFGSGTQLSVL.

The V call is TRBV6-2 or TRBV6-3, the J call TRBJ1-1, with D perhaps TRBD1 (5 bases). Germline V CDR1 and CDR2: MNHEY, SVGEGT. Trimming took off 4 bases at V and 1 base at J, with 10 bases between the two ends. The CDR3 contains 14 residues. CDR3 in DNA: TGTGCCAGCAGTTTGCCTGACAGGAACACTGAAGCTTTCTTT. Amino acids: CASSLPDRNTEAFF.

The CDR3 nucleotides are TGCGCCAGCAGCTTGGTGACAGGGGGGAACACTGAAGCTTTCTTT. This gives the protein CASSLVTGGNTEAFF. This sequence joins TRBV5-1 and TRBJ1-1; 9 nucleotides align to TRBD1. V was pared by 0 bases and J by 1 base, with 1 base of the junction left unmatched. The CDR3 runs 15 residues. Per the germline V gene, CDR1 is SGHRS and CDR2 is YFSETQ.

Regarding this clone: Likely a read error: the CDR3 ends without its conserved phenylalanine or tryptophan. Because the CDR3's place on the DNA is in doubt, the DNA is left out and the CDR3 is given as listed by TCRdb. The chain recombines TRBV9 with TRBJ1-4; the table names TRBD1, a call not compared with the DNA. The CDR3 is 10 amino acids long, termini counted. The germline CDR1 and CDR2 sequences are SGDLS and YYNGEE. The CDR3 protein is CASSPGGPLA.

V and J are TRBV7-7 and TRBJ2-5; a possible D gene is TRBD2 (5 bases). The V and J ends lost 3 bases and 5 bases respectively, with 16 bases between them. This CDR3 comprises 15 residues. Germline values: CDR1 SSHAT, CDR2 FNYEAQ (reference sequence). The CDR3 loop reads CASSLEISSGETQYF. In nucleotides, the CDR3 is TGTGCCAGCAGCTTGGAGATCTCCTCGGGGGAGACCCAGTACTTC.

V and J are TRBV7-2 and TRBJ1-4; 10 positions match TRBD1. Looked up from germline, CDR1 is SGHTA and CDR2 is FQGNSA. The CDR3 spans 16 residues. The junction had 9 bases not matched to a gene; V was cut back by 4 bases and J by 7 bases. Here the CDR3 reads CASSYKGGQGGEKLFF. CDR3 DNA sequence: TGTGCCAGCAGCTATAAGGGCGGACAGGGGGGTGAAAAACTGTTTTTT.

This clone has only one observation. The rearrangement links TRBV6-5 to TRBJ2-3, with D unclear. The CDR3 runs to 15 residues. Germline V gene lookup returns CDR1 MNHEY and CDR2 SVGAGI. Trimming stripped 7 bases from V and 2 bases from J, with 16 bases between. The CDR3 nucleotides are TGTGCCAGCACTACCCCCGGAGACTTCACAGATACGCAGTATTTT. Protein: CASTTPGDFTDTQYF.

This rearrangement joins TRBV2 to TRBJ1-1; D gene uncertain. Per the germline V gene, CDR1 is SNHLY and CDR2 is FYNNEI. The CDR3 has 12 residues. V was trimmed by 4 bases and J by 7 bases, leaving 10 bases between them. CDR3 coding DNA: TGTGCCAGCAGTGCCCCAAAGAGTGAAGCTTTCTTT. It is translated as CASSAPKSEAFF.

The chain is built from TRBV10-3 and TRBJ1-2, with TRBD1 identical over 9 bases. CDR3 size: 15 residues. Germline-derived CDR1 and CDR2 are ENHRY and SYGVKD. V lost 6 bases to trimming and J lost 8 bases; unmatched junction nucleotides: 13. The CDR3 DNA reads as TGTGCCATCAGAACCCCGGGACAGGGAAAGCACGGCTACACCTTC. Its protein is CAIRTPGQGKHGYTF.

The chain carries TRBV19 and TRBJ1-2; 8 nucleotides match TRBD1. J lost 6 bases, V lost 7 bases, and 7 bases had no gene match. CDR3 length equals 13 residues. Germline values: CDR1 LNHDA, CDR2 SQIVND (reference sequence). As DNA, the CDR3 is TGTGCCAGTACCAGACAGGGGATACATGGCTACACCTTC. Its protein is CASTRQGIHGYTF.

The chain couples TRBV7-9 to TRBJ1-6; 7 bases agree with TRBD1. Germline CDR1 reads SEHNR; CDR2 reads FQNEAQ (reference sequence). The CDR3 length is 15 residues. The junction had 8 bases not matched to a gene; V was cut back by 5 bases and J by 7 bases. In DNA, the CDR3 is TGTGCCAGCAGCCCGTGGACAGGAGGGAATTCACCCCTCCACTTT. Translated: CASSPWTGGNSPLHF.